This T cell receptor beta chain was recorded in a study of cytomegalovirus exposure and HLA in healthy donors. The PCR contained 60 Vbeta and 13 Jbeta primers. Assay: immunoSEQ multiplex PCR; the TCRdb copy retains only in-frame clones and omits some. The top ten hold roughly 1.2% of the sample, which has around 130,000 clones, roughly 84% seen once. The germline V gene has CDR1 LNHNV and CDR2 YYDKDF (reference sequence). This CDR3 is built from 13 residues. V trimming: 8 bases; J trimming: 5 bases; junction bases outside the gene matches: 6. The specimen sequenced was PBMCs. The chain is built from TRBV15 and TRBJ2-1, with TRBD2 matching 7 bases. This clonotype was obtained from a girl aged 2 to 10 in good health and CMV-seronegative. CDR3 region: CATRGGGDNEQFF. The DNA for the CDR3 is TGTGCCACCCGGGGTGGGGGGGACAATGAGCAGTTCTTC.